Listed below are T cell receptor beta chains from one sample, sequenced in a study of CD8+CD57+ T cells in acquired aplastic anemia. TCRdb independently ran MiXCR on the reads; one entry per CDR3 protein. This table holds 150,000 to 200,000 distinct CDR3 sequences, around three fifths found once. Specimen: sorted CD4+, CD8+, or CD8+CD57+ T cells (not recorded which) from PBMCs. The source of these receptors is a human donor with severe aplastic anemia or a healthy control (not recorded which). Both conserved end residues are part of each CDR3. D genes are given only for firm matches. The size entry is marked missing in some rows and otherwise reads once, few, many or a size class.

d_call: NA
clone_size: NA
cdr3_length: 13
j_call: TRBJ2-7
v_call: TRBV4-2
cdr3_nt: TGTGCCAGCAGCCAAGATCTCGAGGGCGAGCAGTACTTC
cdr3_aa: CASSQDLEGEQYF

d_call: NA
clone_size: NA
cdr3_length: 16
j_call: TRBJ2-7
v_call: TRBV5-1
cdr3_nt: TGCGCCAGCAGCTTGGTGCCGGGGGCTACTTCCTACGAGCAGTACTTC
cdr3_aa: CASSLVPGATSYEQYF

d_call: NA
clone_size: NA
cdr3_length: 14
j_call: TRBJ2-1
v_call: TRBV5-1
cdr3_nt: TGCGCCAGCAGCTACGGAGGGTTGGACAATGAGCAGTTCTTC
cdr3_aa: CASSYGGLDNEQFF

d_call: NA
clone_size: few
cdr3_length: 14
j_call: TRBJ1-1
v_call: TRBV18
cdr3_nt: TGTGCCAGCTCACCAGGGGGCGGGAACACTGAAGCTTTCTTT
cdr3_aa: CASSPGGGNTEAFF

d_call: NA
clone_size: NA
cdr3_length: 15
j_call: TRBJ1-5
v_call: TRBV19
cdr3_nt: TGTGCCAGTAGTGGGACGGCAAATAGCAATCAGCCCCAGCATTTT
cdr3_aa: CASSGTANSNQPQHF

d_call: TRBD1
clone_size: NA
cdr3_length: 18
j_call: TRBJ2-3
v_call: TRBV27
cdr3_nt: TGTGCCAGCAGTCCCTCCGACGCCGGGACAGGGGCAGCAGATACGCAGTATTTT
cdr3_aa: CASSPSDAGTGAADTQYF

d_call: NA
clone_size: few
cdr3_length: 16
j_call: TRBJ2-1
v_call: TRBV12-3/TRBV12-4
cdr3_nt: TGTGCCAGCAGCCCCAGGACGCCGGTTATCGACAATGAGCAGTTCTTC
cdr3_aa: CASSPRTPVIDNEQFF

d_call: TRBD1
clone_size: once
cdr3_length: 17
j_call: TRBJ2-1
v_call: TRBV2
cdr3_nt: TGTGCCAGCAGCACCATTAGCAACCGGGACAGAGAAAATGAGCAGTTCTTC
cdr3_aa: CASSTISNRDRENEQFF

d_call: NA
clone_size: NA
cdr3_length: 15
j_call: TRBJ2-7
v_call: TRBV7-9
cdr3_nt: TGTGCCAGCAGCTTAGATAGGGTAAGGGCACGCGAGCAGTACTTC
cdr3_aa: CASSLDRVRAREQYF

d_call: NA
clone_size: NA
cdr3_length: 15
j_call: TRBJ1-6
v_call: TRBV6-5
cdr3_nt: TGCGCCAGCAGTGAACAAGGACAGCGGAGTTCACCCCTCCACTTT
cdr3_aa: CASSEQGQRSSPLHF

d_call: TRBD1
clone_size: NA
cdr3_length: 17
j_call: TRBJ1-2
v_call: TRBV15
cdr3_nt: TGTGCCACCAGCAGAGATCGGGACAGGCCCAGAGGGTATGGCTACACCTTC
cdr3_aa: CATSRDRDRPRGYGYTF